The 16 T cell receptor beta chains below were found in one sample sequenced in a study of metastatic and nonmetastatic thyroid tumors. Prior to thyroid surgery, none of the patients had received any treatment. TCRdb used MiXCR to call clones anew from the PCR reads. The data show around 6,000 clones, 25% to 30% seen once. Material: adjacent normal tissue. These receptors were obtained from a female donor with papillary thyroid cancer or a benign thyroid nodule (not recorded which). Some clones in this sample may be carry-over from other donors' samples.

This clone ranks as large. The CDR3 spells CASSEEAGGGNTIYF. The CDR3 nucleotides read TGTGCCAGCAGTGAAGAAGCAGGGGGTGGAAACACCATATATTTT. V usage is TRBV6-1 and J usage is TRBJ1-3, with TRBD1 matching over 7 bases. V dropped 1 base and J dropped 3; count of bases not matched to a gene: 3. Looked up from germline, CDR1 is MNHNS and CDR2 is SASEGT. The length of the CDR3 is 15 residues.

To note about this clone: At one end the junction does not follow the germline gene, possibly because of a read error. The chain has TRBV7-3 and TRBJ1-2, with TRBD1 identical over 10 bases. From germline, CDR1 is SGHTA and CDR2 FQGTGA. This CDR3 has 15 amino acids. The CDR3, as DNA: TGTGACAGCAGCTCCACCGGACAGGGGGACGATGGCTACAACTTC. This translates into CDSSSTGQGDDGYNF.

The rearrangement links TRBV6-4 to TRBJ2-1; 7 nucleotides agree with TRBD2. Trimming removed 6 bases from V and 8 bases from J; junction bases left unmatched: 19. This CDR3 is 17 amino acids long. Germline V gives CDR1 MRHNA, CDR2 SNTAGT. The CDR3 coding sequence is TGTGCCAGCAGGATAATGCCCCTAGCGGTCCCTGACGATGAGCAGTTCTTC. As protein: CASRIMPLAVPDDEQFF.

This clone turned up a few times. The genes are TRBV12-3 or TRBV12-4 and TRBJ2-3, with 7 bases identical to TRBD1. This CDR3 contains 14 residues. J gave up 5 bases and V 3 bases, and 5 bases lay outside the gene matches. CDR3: CASSFVRGRDTQYF. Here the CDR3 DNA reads TGTGCCAGCAGTTTCGTTAGGGGGCGAGATACGCAGTATTTT.

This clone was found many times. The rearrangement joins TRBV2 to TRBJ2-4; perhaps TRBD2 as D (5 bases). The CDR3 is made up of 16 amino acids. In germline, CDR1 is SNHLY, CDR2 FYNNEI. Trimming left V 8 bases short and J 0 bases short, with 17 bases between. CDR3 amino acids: CASGRGWGGAKNIQYF. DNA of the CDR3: TGTGCCAGCGGACGGGGTTGGGGTGGAGCCAAAAACATTCAGTACTTC.

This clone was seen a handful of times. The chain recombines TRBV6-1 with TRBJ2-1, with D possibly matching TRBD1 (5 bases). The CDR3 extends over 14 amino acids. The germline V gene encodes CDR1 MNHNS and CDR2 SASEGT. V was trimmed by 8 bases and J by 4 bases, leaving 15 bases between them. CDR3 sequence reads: CASGPTVAYNEQFF. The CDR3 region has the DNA TGTGCCAGCGGTCCGACAGTGGCATACAATGAGCAGTTCTTC.

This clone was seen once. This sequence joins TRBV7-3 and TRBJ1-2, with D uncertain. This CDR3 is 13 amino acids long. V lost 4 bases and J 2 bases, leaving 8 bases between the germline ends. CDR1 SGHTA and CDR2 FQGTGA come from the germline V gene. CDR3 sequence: CASSWGGNYGYTF. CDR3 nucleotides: TGTGCCAGCAGCTGGGGAGGCAACTATGGCTACACCTTC.

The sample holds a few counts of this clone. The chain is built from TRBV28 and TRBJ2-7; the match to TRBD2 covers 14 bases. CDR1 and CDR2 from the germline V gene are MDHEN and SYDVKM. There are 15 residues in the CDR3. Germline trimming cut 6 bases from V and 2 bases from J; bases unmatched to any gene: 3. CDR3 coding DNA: TGTGCCAGCAGCCGGACTAGCGGGGGGACCTACGAGCAGTACTTC. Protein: CASSRTSGGTYEQYF.

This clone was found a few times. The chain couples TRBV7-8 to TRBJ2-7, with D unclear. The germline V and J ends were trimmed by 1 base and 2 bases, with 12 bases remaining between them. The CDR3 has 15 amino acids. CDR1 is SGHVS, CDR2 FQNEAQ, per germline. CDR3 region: CASSLGAGIAYEQYF. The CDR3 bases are TGTGCCAGCAGCTTAGGGGCAGGAATAGCCTACGAGCAGTACTTC.

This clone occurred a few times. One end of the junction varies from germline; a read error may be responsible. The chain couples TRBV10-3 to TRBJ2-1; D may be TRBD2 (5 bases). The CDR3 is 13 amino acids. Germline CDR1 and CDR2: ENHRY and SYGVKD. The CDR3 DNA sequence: TGTTCCTCATCTGGACTCTCCTCCAATGAGCAGTTCTTC. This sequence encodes CSSSGLSSNEQFF.

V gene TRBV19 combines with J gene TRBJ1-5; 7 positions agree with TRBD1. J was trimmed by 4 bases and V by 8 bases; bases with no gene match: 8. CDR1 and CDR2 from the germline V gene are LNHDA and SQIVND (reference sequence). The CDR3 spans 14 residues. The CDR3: CASSTGMGNQPQHF. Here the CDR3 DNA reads TGTGCCAGTTCGACAGGGATGGGTAATCAGCCCCAGCATTTT.

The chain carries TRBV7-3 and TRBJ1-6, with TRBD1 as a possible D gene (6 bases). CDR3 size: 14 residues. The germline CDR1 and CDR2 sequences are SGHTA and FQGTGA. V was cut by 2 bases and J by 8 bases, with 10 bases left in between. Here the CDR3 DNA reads TGTGCCAGCAGCTTAGGGGCAGGGGATTCACCCCTCCACTTT. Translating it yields CASSLGAGDSPLHF.

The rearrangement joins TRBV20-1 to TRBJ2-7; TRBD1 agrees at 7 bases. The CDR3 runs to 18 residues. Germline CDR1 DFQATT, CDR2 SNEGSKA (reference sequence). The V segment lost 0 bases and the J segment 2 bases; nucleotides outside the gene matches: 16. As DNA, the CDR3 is TGCAGTGCTAGAGATCAGGGGGAGACGTCCCTTAGCCCCTACGAGCAGTACTTC. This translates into CSARDQGETSLSPYEQYF.

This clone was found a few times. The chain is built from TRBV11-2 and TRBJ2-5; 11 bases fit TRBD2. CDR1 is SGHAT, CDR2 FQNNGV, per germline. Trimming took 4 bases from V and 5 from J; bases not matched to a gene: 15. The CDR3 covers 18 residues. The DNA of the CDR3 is TGTGCCAGCAGCTCCCGGACAGGGATGGTAGCGGGAGGGGAGACCCAGTACTTC. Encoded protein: CASSSRTGMVAGGETQYF.

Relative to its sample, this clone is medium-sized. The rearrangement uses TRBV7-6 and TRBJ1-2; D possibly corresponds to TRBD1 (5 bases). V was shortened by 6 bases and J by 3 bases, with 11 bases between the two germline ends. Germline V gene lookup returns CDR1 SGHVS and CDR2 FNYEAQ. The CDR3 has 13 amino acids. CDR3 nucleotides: TGTGCCAGCAGTGGAGACAGCTACTATGGCTACACCTTC. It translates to CASSGDSYYGYTF.

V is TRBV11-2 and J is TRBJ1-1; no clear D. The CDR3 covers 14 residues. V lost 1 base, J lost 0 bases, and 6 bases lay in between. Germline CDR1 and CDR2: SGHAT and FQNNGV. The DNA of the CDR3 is TGTGCCAGCAGCTTAGTCAGGATGAACACTGAAGCTTTCTTT. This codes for CASSLVRMNTEAFF.